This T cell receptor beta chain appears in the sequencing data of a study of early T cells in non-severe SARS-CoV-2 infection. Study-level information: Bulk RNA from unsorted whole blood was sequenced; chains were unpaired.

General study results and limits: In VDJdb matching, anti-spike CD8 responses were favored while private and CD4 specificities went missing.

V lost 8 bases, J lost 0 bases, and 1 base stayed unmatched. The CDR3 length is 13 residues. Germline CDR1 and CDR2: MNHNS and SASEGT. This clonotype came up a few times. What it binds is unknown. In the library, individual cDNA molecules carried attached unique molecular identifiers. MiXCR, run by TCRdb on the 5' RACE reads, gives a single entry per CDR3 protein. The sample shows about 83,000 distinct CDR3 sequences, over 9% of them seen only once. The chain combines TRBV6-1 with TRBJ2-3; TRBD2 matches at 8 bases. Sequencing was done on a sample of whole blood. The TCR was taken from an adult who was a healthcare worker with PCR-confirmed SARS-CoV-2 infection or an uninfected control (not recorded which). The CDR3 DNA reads TGTGCCAGCCGGGGGGGGAGCACAGATACGCAGTATTTT. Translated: CASRGGSTDTQYF.